These T cell receptor beta chains were read from a single sample in a study of neurological immune-mediated disorders. TCRdb passed the 5' RACE reads through MiXCR, listing each CDR3 protein once. The table records 50,000 to 55,000 distinct CDR3 sequences, roughly 3.8% of them present only once. The specimen sequenced was PBMCs. The receptors were sampled from a man aged 60 to 75 with multiple sclerosis. CDR3s include the opening cysteine and the closing phenylalanine or tryptophan. D genes are given only for firm matches. The size entry is marked missing in some rows and otherwise reads once, few, many or a size class.

J gene,clone size,V gene,D gene,CDR3 protein,CDR3 DNA
TRBJ2-2,many,TRBV5-6,NA,CASSSGFPGELFF,TGTGCCAGCAGCTCTGGTTTCCCCGGGGAGCTGTTTTTT
TRBJ2-3,many,TRBV10-2,TRBD2,CASRASGYTDTQYF,TGCGCCAGCCGGGCTAGCGGGTACACAGATACGCAGTATTTT
TRBJ1-1,few,TRBV9,NA,CASSQPGKGNTEAFF,TGTGCCAGCAGCCAGCCGGGAAAGGGGAACACTGAAGCTTTCTTT
TRBJ2-7,many,TRBV20-1,NA,CSGKGELYEQYF,TGCAGTGGGAAGGGGGAGTTGTACGAGCAGTACTTC
TRBJ1-6,many,TRBV10-3,NA,CANRRRSDSPLHF,TGTGCCAACCGGCGGCGCAGTGATTCACCCCTCCACTTT
TRBJ1-6,many,TRBV9,NA,CASNDRDNNSPLHF,TGTGCCAGCAACGACCGGGACAACAATTCACCCCTCCACTTT
TRBJ2-2,many,TRBV7-9,TRBD1,CASILGTGEAGELFF,TGTGCCAGCATCCTCGGGACAGGGGAGGCCGGGGAGCTGTTTTTT
TRBJ2-7,many,TRBV3-1,NA,CASSQQVAYEQYF,TGTGCCAGCAGCCAACAGGTGGCCTACGAGCAGTACTTC
TRBJ2-5,NA,TRBV20-1,TRBD1,CSARPRDRVGEETQYF,TGCAGTGCTAGGCCTCGGGACAGGGTGGGGGAAGAGACCCAGTACTTC
TRBJ2-1,many,TRBV20-1,NA,CSARNLGGGGNNEQFF,TGCAGTGCTAGGAATCTGGGGGGGGGCGGTAACAATGAGCAGTTCTTC